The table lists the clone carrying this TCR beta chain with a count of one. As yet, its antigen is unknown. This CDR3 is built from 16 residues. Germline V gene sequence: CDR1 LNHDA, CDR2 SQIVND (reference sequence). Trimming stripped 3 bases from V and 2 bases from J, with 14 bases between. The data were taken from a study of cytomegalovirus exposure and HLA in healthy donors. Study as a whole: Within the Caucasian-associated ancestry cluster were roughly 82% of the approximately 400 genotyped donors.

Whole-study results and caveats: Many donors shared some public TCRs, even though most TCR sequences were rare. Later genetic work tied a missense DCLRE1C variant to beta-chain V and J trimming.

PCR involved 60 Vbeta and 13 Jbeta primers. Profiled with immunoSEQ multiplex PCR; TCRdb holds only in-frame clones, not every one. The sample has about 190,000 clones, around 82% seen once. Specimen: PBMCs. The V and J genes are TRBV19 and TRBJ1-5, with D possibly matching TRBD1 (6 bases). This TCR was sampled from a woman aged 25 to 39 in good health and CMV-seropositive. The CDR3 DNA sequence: TGTGCCAGTAGTATGCGGGGGGCGCTTGGCAATCAGCCCCAGCATTTT. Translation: CASSMRGALGNQPQHF.